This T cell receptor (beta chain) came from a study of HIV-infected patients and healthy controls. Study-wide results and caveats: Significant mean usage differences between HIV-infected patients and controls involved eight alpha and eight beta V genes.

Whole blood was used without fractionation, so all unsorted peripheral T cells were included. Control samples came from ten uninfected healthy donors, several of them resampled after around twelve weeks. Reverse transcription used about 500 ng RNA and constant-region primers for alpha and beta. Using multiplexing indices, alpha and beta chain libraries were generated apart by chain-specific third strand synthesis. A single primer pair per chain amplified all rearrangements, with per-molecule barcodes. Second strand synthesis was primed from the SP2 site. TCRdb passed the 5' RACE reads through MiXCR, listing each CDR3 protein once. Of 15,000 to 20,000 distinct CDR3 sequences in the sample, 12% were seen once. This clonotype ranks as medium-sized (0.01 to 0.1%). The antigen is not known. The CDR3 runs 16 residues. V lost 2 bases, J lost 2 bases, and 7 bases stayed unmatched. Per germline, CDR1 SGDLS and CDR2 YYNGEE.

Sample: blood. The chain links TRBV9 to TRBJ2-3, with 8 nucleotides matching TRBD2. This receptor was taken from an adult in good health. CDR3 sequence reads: CASSVSGGPLTDTQYF. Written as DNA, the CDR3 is TGTGCCAGCAGCGTCAGCGGGGGCCCCCTCACAGATACGCAGTATTTT.